The 18 T cell receptor beta chains presented below share a single source sample, sequenced in a study of esophageal squamous cell carcinoma under preoperative chemotherapy. As for time point: after preoperative PTX-NDP chemotherapy. TCRdb re-derived calls from the PCR reads in MiXCR, one entry per CDR3 protein. The sample contains over 25,000 distinct CDR3 sequences, under 60% of which appear only once. Sample collection was performed from a patient given preoperative chemotherapy. These receptors all come from a human donor with esophageal squamous cell carcinoma. The donor label of this sample is uncertain.

This clonotype is termed medium-sized (0.01 to 0.1%). The chain uses TRBV7-9 and TRBJ2-3; 7 bases are shared with TRBD2. The CDR3 is 15 amino acids. Germline values: CDR1 SEHNR, CDR2 FQNEAQ (reference sequence). After removal of 4 bases from V and 1 base from J, the junction contained 5 bases not matched to a gene. The CDR3: CASSSWGGGTDTQYF. CDR3 nucleotides: TGTGCCAGCAGCTCTTGGGGGGGGGGCACAGATACGCAGTATTTT.

Turning to this clonotype: The junction departs from germline at one end; a sequencing error may be responsible. The J gene is TRBJ2-3, the V gene TRBV6-1, with 8 bases fitting TRBD2. CDR1 is MNHNS, CDR2 SASEGT, per germline. The CDR3 runs 14 residues. The CDR3 protein is CAGSGGTEADTQYF. The CDR3 bases are TGTGCCGGCAGCGGGGGCACTGAGGCAGATACGCAGTACTTT.

The rearrangement joins TRBV7-9 to TRBJ2-5; tentatively, D is TRBD1 or TRBD2 (5 bases each). From germline, CDR1 is SEHNR and CDR2 FQNEAQ (reference sequence). The CDR3 contains 14 residues. The germline V and J ends were trimmed by 3 bases and 5 bases, with 13 bases remaining between them. CDR3 sequence (DNA): TGTGCCAGCAGCTTCCGGGGCCAGCAGGAGACCCAGTACTTC. Amino acids: CASSFRGQQETQYF.

In its sample, this clonotype was seen a few times. The V and J genes are TRBV7-2 and TRBJ2-1, with D unclear. The CDR3 is 13 residues long. CDR1 and CDR2 (germline): SGHTA, FQGNSA. Trimming stripped 0 bases from V and 5 bases from J, with 5 bases between. Here the CDR3 reads CASSLAENNEQFF. The DNA for the CDR3 is TGTGCCAGCAGCTTAGCGGAAAACAATGAGCAGTTCTTC.

Notes on this clonotype: Since no conserved phenylalanine or tryptophan closes the CDR3, a read error is the likely cause. The chain is built from TRBV7-2 and TRBJ2-5, with TRBD2 identical over 11 bases. Germline loops: CDR1 SGHTA, CDR2 FQGNSA. Trimming at V came to 1 base and at J to 7 bases, leaving 8 bases not matched to a gene. The CDR3 is made up of 16 amino acids. CDR3 nucleotide sequence: TGTGCCAGCAGCTTAGAGGTTAGCGGGGGGGCAGCGACCCAGTACTCG. This sequence encodes CASSLEVSGGAATQYS.

In regard to this clonotype: This may come from a read error, since a much larger clone is one base off. The chain combines TRBV7-2 with TRBJ2-5; 8 bases are a match to TRBD2. This CDR3 region has 12 residues. Germline V gene lookup returns CDR1 SGHTA and CDR2 FQGNSA. As DNA, the CDR3 is TGTGCCAGCAGCTACAGTAGCGGGAACCAGTGCTTC. This gives the protein CASSYSSGNQCF.

In this sample, this clonotype turned up many times. The rearrangement uses TRBV7-6 and TRBJ2-2; 8 bases fit TRBD2. There are 16 residues in the CDR3. Germline loops: CDR1 SGHVS, CDR2 FNYEAQ. V lost 2 bases and J lost 0; bases outside the gene matches: 2. The CDR3, as DNA: TGTGCCAGCAGCTTACGGGGGGGGGCGAACACCGGGGAGCTGTTTTTT. Its protein is CASSLRGGANTGELFF.

This clonotype was seen ten or more times. The chain joins TRBV12-3 or TRBV12-4 to TRBJ2-2; 14 bases are shared with TRBD2. With 4 bases clipped from V and 0 bases from J, the junction kept 4 bases outside the gene matches. CDR3 size: 18 residues. The CDR3 loop reads CASSSGLAGAPNTGELFF. In nucleotides, the CDR3 is TGTGCCAGCAGTTCGGGACTAGCGGGGGCCCCGAACACCGGGGAGCTGTTTTTT.

V usage is TRBV7-2 and J usage is TRBJ2-5, with 10 bases fitting TRBD2. CDR3 length: 15 amino acids. J gave up 4 bases and V 0 bases, and 2 bases lay outside the gene matches. Germline assignment: CDR1 SGHTA and CDR2 FQGNSA. CDR3: CASSLAGLARETQYF. In DNA, the CDR3 is TGTGCCAGCAGCTTAGCGGGACTAGCGAGAGAGACCCAGTACTTC.

This clonotype was found a few times. The junction differs from germline at one of its ends, possibly a read error. The chain links TRBV12-3 or TRBV12-4 to TRBJ2-3; D is perhaps TRBD1 or TRBD2 (6 bases each). The CDR3 covers 16 residues. The CDR3 DNA reads as TGTGCCAGCCGTACTACGGGGGTGGGGGCCAAAAACACGCAGTACTTT. Its protein product is CASRTTGVGAKNTQYF.

In the case of this clonotype: The CDR3 end shows no conserved phenylalanine or tryptophan, and so a read error is likely. The limits of the CDR3 on the DNA are not certain, so only TCRdb's listed CDR3 is given. The chain combines TRBV7-8 with TRBJ2-5; the D segment call TRBD1 is taken from the table without a DNA check. Germline V gives CDR1 SGHVS, CDR2 FQNEAQ. The CDR3 spans 15 residues, counting both ends. The CDR3 sequence: CASSRLAGGKESWYS.

V gene TRBV7-3 combines with J gene TRBJ2-5, with D possibly called TRBD1 or TRBD2 (6 bases each). Trimming left V 5 bases short and J 0 bases short, with 19 bases between. CDR3 length: 17 amino acids. Looked up from germline, CDR1 is SGHTA and CDR2 is FQGTGA. The CDR3 region is CASSAGLGGGDQETQYF. As DNA, the CDR3 is TGTGCCAGCAGCGCGGGGCTCGGGGGCGGGGACCAAGAGACCCAGTACTTC.

This clonotype has more than one count but fewer than ten. The chain is built from TRBV7-2 and TRBJ2-1; 10 nucleotides agree with TRBD1. Germline loops: CDR1 SGHTA, CDR2 FQGNSA. The CDR3 has 13 amino acids. V was pared by 4 bases and J by 12 bases, with 6 bases of the junction left unmatched. The DNA for the CDR3 is TGTGCCAGCAGCTCACAATGGACAGGGGGGCAGTTCTTC. It yields the protein CASSSQWTGGQFF. Combining the CDR3 with reference TRBV7-2 and TRBJ2-1 gives the whole variable domain GAGVSQSPSNKVTEKGKDVELRCDPISGHTALYWYRQSLGQGLEFLIYFQGNSAPDKSGLPSDRFSAERTGGSVSTLTIQRTQQEDSAVYLCASSSQWTGGQFFGPGTRLTVL.

Of note for this clonotype: One junction end does not reproduce the germline sequence, and a read error may be involved. In DNA form, the CDR3 reads TGTGCCAGCAGCCGCCTAGGGGGGGCAAACACCGATACGCTGTATTTT. Translated, it gives CASSRLGGANTDTLYF. V gene TRBV7-8 combines with J gene TRBJ2-3; maybe TRBD2 (7 bases). Germline V gene data show CDR1 as SGHVS and CDR2 as FQNEAQ. CDR3 length: 16 amino acids.

This clonotype was observed a single time. The DNA is left out, because the CDR3 cannot be placed on it with certainty; the CDR3 is given as TCRdb lists it. The chain carries TRBV11-2 and TRBJ2-3; TRBD1, the D gene given by the table, was not confirmed from the DNA. Germline CDR1 reads SGHAT; CDR2 reads FQNNGV. From its first to its last residue, the CDR3 has 14 amino acids. CDR3 residues: CASSSEVATGTQFF.

Of note for this clonotype: The junction departs from germline at one end; a sequencing error may be responsible. The chain joins TRBV12-3 or TRBV12-4 to TRBJ2-3; D is possibly TRBD1 or TRBD2 (6 bases each). The CDR3 totals 15 residues. In DNA form, the CDR3 reads TGTGCCGGCGGGCATGGGGGGCTAAGCCCAGATACGCAGTATTTC. It is translated as CAGGHGGLSPDTQYF.

The V gene is TRBV12-3 or TRBV12-4, the J gene TRBJ2-4; the D gene could be TRBD1 or TRBD2 (5 bases each). The V end was cut by 11 bases, the J end by 13 bases, with 24 bases between. This CDR3 is 13 amino acids long. In DNA, the CDR3 is TGTGCCTCGGGGCTGGGAGCCAAAAATACGCAGTACTTC. Its translation is CASGLGAKNTQYF.

This chain connects TRBV7-8 to TRBJ2-5; 8 bases are shared with TRBD2. CDR1 SGHVS and CDR2 FQNEAQ come from the germline V gene. V lost 6 bases, J lost 3 bases, and 12 bases stayed unmatched. CDR3 length equals 16 residues. CDR3: CASRGLGGGHEETQYF. The CDR3, as DNA: TGTGCCAGCAGGGGCCTCGGGGGGGGGCACGAAGAGACCCAGTACTTC.